The T cell receptor (beta chain) under discussion was sequenced for a study of beta chain features in type 1 diabetes (dated by TCRdb to the late 2010s). The study in broad terms: Mean age, gender distribution, total cell number and subset yield were not different between patients and healthy donors. A total of about 110,000,000 sorted cells were examined across all samples, and a strong correlation was observed between cell number per subset and RNA yield. In the study, TCRB repertoires of sorted circulating CD4+ T cell subsets from recently diagnosed type 1 diabetes patients were compared with those of matched healthy donors. Regulatory and stem cell-like memory subsets were obtained from only 8 patients and roughly eight healthy donors, while naive and central memory subsets were obtained from all 30 or so donors.

Each donor gave one peripheral blood draw, roughly 110 mL on average, collected into heparinised tubes. Naive, central memory, regulatory and stem cell-like memory CD4+ T cells were sorted on a BD FACSAria II using a panel including CD45RO, CCR7, CD25, CD127, CD95 and CD27. A purity above 95% was achieved for all sorted populations. PBMCs were isolated right away by Lymphoprep density gradient centrifugation and were stained directly, without culture. So that batch effects would be minimized, each experiment stained and sorted samples in pairs, pairing one healthy donor with one patient. What the study reported, not specific to this receptor: Because small numbers of individuals were included in the HLA sub-analyses, any influence of HLA type on TCRB rearrangement was left unresolved. Because cDNA was sequenced instead of genomic DNA, activated cells with high expression could be over-represented, although the groups did not differ in activation or CD3 levels. Fewer insertions and more nucleotide deletions at VDJ recombination sites were observed in patients with type 1 diabetes, implying thymic rearrangement abnormalities. Naive, central memory and regulatory TCRB repertoires appeared more similar among patients than among healthy donors. A moderate but significant shortening of TCRB CDR3 length was observed in type 1 diabetes patients in all four CD4+ subsets. PCR might favor shorter templates, but patient and control samples were amplified and corrected together, so any skew would affect both groups equally.

The entire isolated RNA was reverse transcribed using the High Capacity cDNA Reverse Transcription Kit, and thus expressed TCRB transcripts were sequenced. Deep immunoSEQ sequencing was performed on naive, central memory and regulatory T cell samples, with an average of roughly 3.6 million total reads per sample. Sorted cells were lysed in RLT buffer, and RNA was extracted using DNase-treated RNeasy Micro or Mini kits according to cell number. Each cell subset was processed on its own to prevent cross-contamination, while patient and healthy donor samples were processed together. The immunoSEQ multiplex PCR was used to amplify TCRB sequences from cDNA, generating 87-bp fragments that spanned the CDR3 region. Sequencing of the amplicons was performed on the Illumina HiSeq platform. The original pipeline was this. PCR bias was computationally corrected using synthetic template baselines, reads within Hamming distance 2 were collapsed, and singletons that could not be merged were discarded. Reads were aligned against IMGT so that V, D and J genes, CDR3 length and insertions or deletions at six rearrangement sites could be assigned. Clonotype counts were normalized to sorted cell number within each subset before computing true diversity and Gini coefficients with the tcR R package. Repertoire sharing was quantified using the overlap coefficient calculated on TCRB nucleotide sequences. Out-of-frame TCRB sequences from naive cells were analyzed as a proxy for the pre-selection repertoire. The immuneACCESS repertoire file appears here via TCRdb, limited to in-frame rearrangements. These files lack a portion of the clones; in checked studies, under half of the deficit traces to unresolved V genes, and the cause of the others is not known. The V and J calls and clone size are taken from that table; D and trimming were inferred from the DNA. This sample gives 600,000 to 650,000 clones in total; around 15% of them show up just once. The top ten hold roughly 0.098% of the sample.

This clone occurred a few times. This clone's antigen is unknown. Base quality data are lacking; no much larger clone is found one base away. The clonotype comes from a man aged 18 to 29 in good health. The material sequenced was naive CD4+ T cells from blood. The label giving this sample's cell subset or site can be read as: true naive CD4+ T cells.

The CDR3 here reads CSARDSVMAFF. The nucleotide sequence is given as TGCAGTGCTAGAGATTCAGTTATGGCTTTCTTT. This sequence uses TRBV20-1 and TRBJ1-1, with no confidently assigned D gene. Spanning cysteine to phenylalanine, the CDR3 consists of 11 amino acids. Only the CDR3 DNA is retained, 33 bases long and in frame from the first base. From the germline V gene (reference sequence), CDR1 is DFQATT and CDR2 is SNEGSKA. The germline ends are 10 bases apart after V is trimmed by 0 bases and J by 11 bases.